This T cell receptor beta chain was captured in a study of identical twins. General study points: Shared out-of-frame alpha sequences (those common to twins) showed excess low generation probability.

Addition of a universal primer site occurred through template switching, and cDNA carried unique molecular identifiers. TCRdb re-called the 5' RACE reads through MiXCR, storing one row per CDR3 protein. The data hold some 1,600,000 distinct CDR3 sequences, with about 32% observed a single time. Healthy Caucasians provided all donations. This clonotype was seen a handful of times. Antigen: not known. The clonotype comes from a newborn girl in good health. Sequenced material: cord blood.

The CDR3 sequence is CASSLVGTGRGTDTQYF. The CDR3 coding sequence is TGTGCCAGCAGCTTAGTAGGGACAGGGAGGGGTACAGATACGCAGTATTTT. This chain connects TRBV7-2 to TRBJ2-3, with 9 positions matching TRBD1. This CDR3 is built from 17 residues. With 1 base clipped from V and 3 bases from J, the junction kept 8 bases outside the gene matches. The germline gives CDR1 SGHTA, CDR2 FQGNSA.